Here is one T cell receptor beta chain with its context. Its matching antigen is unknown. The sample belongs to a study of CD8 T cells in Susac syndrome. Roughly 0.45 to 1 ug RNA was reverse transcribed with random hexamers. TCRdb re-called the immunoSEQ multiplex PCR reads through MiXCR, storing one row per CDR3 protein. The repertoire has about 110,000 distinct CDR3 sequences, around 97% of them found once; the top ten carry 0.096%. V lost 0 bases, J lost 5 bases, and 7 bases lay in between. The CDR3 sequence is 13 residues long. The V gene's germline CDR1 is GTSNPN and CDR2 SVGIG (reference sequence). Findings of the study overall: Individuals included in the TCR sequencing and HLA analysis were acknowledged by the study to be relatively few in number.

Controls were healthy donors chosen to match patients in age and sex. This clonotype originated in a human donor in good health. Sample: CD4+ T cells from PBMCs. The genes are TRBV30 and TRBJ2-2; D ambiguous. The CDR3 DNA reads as TGTGCCTGGAGTGTACAAGCAACCGGGGAGCTGTTTTTT. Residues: CAWSVQATGELFF.